These T cell receptor beta chains were read from a single sample in a study of glioma-infiltrating T cells. TCRdb fed the multiplex PCR reads into MiXCR, producing one record per CDR3 protein. The data hold approximately 90,000 distinct CDR3 sequences, with about a quarter observed a single time. Input material: glioma tissue, nonneoplastic brain tissue, or PBMCs (not recorded which). The receptor source for this set is a human donor with low-grade glioma or glioblastoma, undergoing nonglioma brain surgery, or in good health (not recorded which). Both conserved end residues are part of each CDR3. The D gene is left open where the match is weak. Clone size, where shown, is once, few, many, or a class for clones that have expanded.

J gene: TRBJ2-1; V gene: TRBV12-5; clone size: few; D gene: TRBD2; CDR3 DNA: TGTGCTAGTGGTTTCCTCCCGGGGACTAGCGGGGAGAATTGTGAGCAGTTCTTC; CDR3 protein: CASGFLPGTSGENCEQFF
J gene: TRBJ2-7; V gene: TRBV5-1; clone size: few; D gene: -; CDR3 DNA: TGCGCCAGCAGCTTGGAGACAGAGACCGAGCAGTACTTC; CDR3 protein: CASSLETETEQYF
J gene: TRBJ2-7; V gene: TRBV25-1; clone size: many; D gene: TRBD2; CDR3 DNA: TGTGCCAGCAGTGAAATCCGCGGGGGGCAGTACTTC; CDR3 protein: CASSEIRGGQYF
J gene: TRBJ1-6; V gene: TRBV2; clone size: many; D gene: -; CDR3 DNA: TGTGCCAGCAGTGAAAGTCAGGGTAATTCACCCCTCCACTTT; CDR3 protein: CASSESQGNSPLHF
J gene: TRBJ1-5; V gene: TRBV6-1; clone size: many; D gene: -; CDR3 DNA: TGTGCCAGCAACGACAGGCATAGCAATCAGCCCCAGCATTTT; CDR3 protein: CASNDRHSNQPQHF
J gene: TRBJ2-5; V gene: TRBV7-2; clone size: -; D gene: TRBD2; CDR3 DNA: TGTGCCAGCAGCTTAAGTAGCGGGGATATCAGGCAAGAGACCCAGTACTTC; CDR3 protein: CASSLSSGDIRQETQYF
J gene: TRBJ1-3; V gene: TRBV27; clone size: many; D gene: TRBD1; CDR3 DNA: TGTTTACCGGGACAGAAAGGAAACACCATATATTTT; CDR3 protein: CLPGQKGNTIYF
J gene: TRBJ2-7; V gene: TRBV27; clone size: many; D gene: TRBD1; CDR3 DNA: TGTGCCAGCAGTTTGGGCGGGACAGGCCCCTACGAGCAGTACTTC; CDR3 protein: CASSLGGTGPYEQYF
J gene: TRBJ1-5; V gene: TRBV10-2; clone size: many; D gene: TRBD1; CDR3 DNA: TGCGCCAGCAGTCCGGGGACAGGAGAAAATCAGCCCCAGCATTTT; CDR3 protein: CASSPGTGENQPQHF
J gene: TRBJ2-1; V gene: TRBV30; clone size: once; D gene: TRBD2; CDR3 DNA: TGTGCCTGGAGTCGACTAGCGGGAGACTACAATGAGCAGTTCTTC; CDR3 protein: CAWSRLAGDYNEQFF
J gene: TRBJ2-7; V gene: TRBV18; clone size: few; D gene: -; CDR3 DNA: TGTGCCAGCTCACGGGACCAAACCTACGAGCAGTACTTC; CDR3 protein: CASSRDQTYEQYF
J gene: TRBJ2-5; V gene: TRBV29-1; clone size: many; D gene: -; CDR3 DNA: TGCAGCGGTGGCCCCTTAAGTGGGACCCAGTACTTC; CDR3 protein: CSGGPLSGTQYF
J gene: TRBJ1-1; V gene: TRBV20-1; clone size: -; D gene: -; CDR3 DNA: TGCAGTGCCCGAGATAGAAACGCTGAAGCTTTCTTT; CDR3 protein: CSARDRNAEAFF
J gene: TRBJ1-2; V gene: TRBV3-1; clone size: many; D gene: -; CDR3 DNA: TGTGCCAGCAGCCGCGAACCCAGCTATGGCTACACCTTC; CDR3 protein: CASSREPSYGYTF
J gene: TRBJ2-5; V gene: TRBV5-1; clone size: many; D gene: TRBD2; CDR3 DNA: TGCGCCAGCAGCGTAGCCGGGACTAGCGCAACGGGGACCCAGTACTTC; CDR3 protein: CASSVAGTSATGTQYF
J gene: TRBJ2-1; V gene: TRBV18; clone size: few; D gene: -; CDR3 DNA: TGTGCCAGCTCAATGACAGGCTCTACCTACAATGAGCAGTTCTTC; CDR3 protein: CASSMTGSTYNEQFF